This TCR beta chain was profiled in a study of blood T cell repertoires in COVID-19 (TCRdb year 2020). About the full investigation: Collaborator samples came from the United States, Italy and Spain and covered acute and convalescent phases of COVID-19. The prospective study material was composed of cDNA or gDNA derived from T cells, B-cell-depleted T cells, or PBMCs. Deeply sampled blood TCRbeta repertoires from subjects exposed to, actively infected with, or recovered from COVID-19 were included in the dataset. The repertoires were made available in a free public database intended to serve as a resource for research on the immune response to SARS-CoV-2. The samples were drawn from the first 160 participants of the ongoing ImmuneRACE study and from about 1,200 subjects provided by 6 global collaborators. A de-identified subject ID, COVID-19 status, age in years and sex were almost always included in the sample metadata. Where HLA class I and class II types were available, the types were taken from metadata supplied by the sample provider, not from assay-based typing.

As for this clone: Its recognized antigen is unknown. Base qualities were left out, and no much larger clone turns up one base away.

The immunoSEQ Assay, a bias-controlled multiplex PCR, was used to amplify TCRbeta CDR3 regions from genomic DNA. The source study handled its data this way. Within the assay, amplification of reference gene primers was used to estimate how many nucleated cells each sample contained. To quantify the absolute abundance of each unique TCRbeta CDR3 rearrangement, sequence reads were collapsed and filtered. For each sample, productive Simpson clonality was calculated as the square root of Simpson's diversity index over productive rearrangements. TCRdb mirrors the immuneACCESS table, restricted to in-frame sequences. Some clones are absent from its copies; in checked studies, under half trace to an unresolved V gene, and the reason for the others is unknown. That table furnishes V, J and clone size, whereas the DNA furnished D and trimming. The table for this sample lists hundreds of thousands of clones; 85% to 90% of them were counted only once. The ten largest clonotypes hold over 0.2% of the sample.

Each collaborating institution followed its own protocols to collect whole blood in K2EDTA tubes. For TCRbeta analysis, collaborator samples were shipped as frozen whole blood, as isolated PBMCs, or as DNA extracted from either sample type. For CDR1 and CDR2, the germline V gene lists KGHSH and LQKENI. V lost 3 bases and J lost 4 bases; the stretch between them is 12 bases long. Counted from cysteine to phenylalanine, this CDR3 has 14 amino acids. This entry keeps only the CDR3 DNA: 42 bases, framed from base 1. The paper's findings and limits, for the study overall: The amount of clinical and demographic metadata varied by source and participant and was provided uncurated.

The sample comprised peripheral blood. The V and J segments used are TRBV18 and TRBJ1-1; possibly the D gene is TRBD1, per 6 matching bases. This sequence originates from a woman aged 18-30 years with acute or convalescent COVID-19. The DNA sequence is as follows: TGTGCCAGCTCACCTAACAGGGAGCGCACTGAAGCTTTCTTT. Its protein is CASSPNRERTEAFF.